This T cell receptor beta chain was sequenced during a study of blood T cells in healthy people across ages. Study overall: Roughly one uniquely barcoded beta molecule per two T cells was captured.

Through a sample-barcoded 5' primer and a J-beta primer mix, a second PCR was run for roughly 7 to 12 cycles. TCRdb processed the 5' RACE reads anew with MiXCR; each CDR3 protein has one entry. The sample includes hundreds of thousands of distinct CDR3 sequences, under 50% of them seen just once. V was pared by 4 bases and J by 7 bases, with 12 bases between. The CDR3 spans 12 residues. Looked up from germline, CDR1 is SGHDT and CDR2 is YYEEEE. General observations from the study: The study regarded diversity estimates from one million T cells as underestimates.

Concerning this clonotype itself: Its specificity is unknown.

The V call is TRBV5-6, the J call TRBJ2-7; D is unresolved. The source material was blood. This clonotype was sampled from a man younger than 45 in good health. Here the CDR3 DNA reads TGTGCCAGCAGCCCCAACATGGGGGAGCAGTACTTC. Translation: CASSPNMGEQYF.